A selection of T cell receptor beta chains follows, all from one sample in a study of T-cell memory formation after mild COVID-19. Each CDR3 protein gets one entry after TCRdb re-called the 5' RACE reads with MiXCR. The table lists about 390,000 distinct CDR3 sequences, around 20% of them singletons, with around 13% in the top ten. Sequences were obtained from PBMCs or a T cell subset sorted from them (not recorded which). These receptors were obtained from an adult woman who had mild COVID-19 (a few samples of this study predate the infection). Cell type and time point are not known. Each CDR3 is given without its conserved first and last residue. Each record gives: J gene, V gene, CDR3 protein.

j_gene: TRBJ2-4; v_gene: TRBV12-3/TRBV12-4; CDR3aa: ASSQDTLAKNIQY
j_gene: TRBJ1-5; v_gene: TRBV27; CDR3aa: ASRQAINQPQH
j_gene: TRBJ2-7; v_gene: TRBV4-2; CDR3aa: ASSYSGRIEDEQY
j_gene: TRBJ2-1; v_gene: TRBV12-3/TRBV12-4; CDR3aa: ASSKGTSGRAIDEQF
j_gene: TRBJ1-1; v_gene: TRBV24-1; CDR3aa: ATSGSGKEAF
j_gene: TRBJ2-1; v_gene: TRBV25-1; CDR3aa: ASSDALALGDNEQF
j_gene: TRBJ2-1; v_gene: TRBV20-1; CDR3aa: SARDLLAYNEQF
j_gene: TRBJ1-4; v_gene: TRBV5-1; CDR3aa: ASSLVQGAGEKLF
j_gene: TRBJ2-1; v_gene: TRBV20-1; CDR3aa: SARPGRSYNEQF
j_gene: TRBJ2-3; v_gene: TRBV11-2; CDR3aa: ASSLDAEVQDTQY
j_gene: TRBJ2-3; v_gene: TRBV10-3; CDR3aa: AISESESFTDTQY
j_gene: TRBJ1-1; v_gene: TRBV7-2; CDR3aa: ASSLAEGPEAF
j_gene: TRBJ2-2; v_gene: TRBV6-1; CDR3aa: AFWGGNTGELF
j_gene: TRBJ1-5; v_gene: TRBV2; CDR3aa: ASSEDRLSNQPQH
j_gene: TRBJ1-5; v_gene: TRBV6-2/TRBV6-3; CDR3aa: AAGVGWLPQH
j_gene: TRBJ1-2; v_gene: TRBV5-1; CDR3aa: ASRRGQDYGYT
j_gene: TRBJ2-5; v_gene: TRBV7-2; CDR3aa: ASSKSGWSRY
j_gene: TRBJ2-1; v_gene: TRBV19; CDR3aa: ASSWGQSYNEQF
j_gene: TRBJ1-1; v_gene: TRBV25-1; CDR3aa: ASSSGPENTEAF
j_gene: TRBJ1-5; v_gene: TRBV5-1; CDR3aa: ASSFAGNQPQH
j_gene: TRBJ1-2; v_gene: TRBV11-2; CDR3aa: ASSTMDRAYGYT
j_gene: TRBJ1-1; v_gene: TRBV7-6; CDR3aa: ASSSYNGPDTEAF
j_gene: TRBJ2-1; v_gene: TRBV4-1; CDR3aa: ATRDSGEQF